This T cell receptor (beta chain) is drawn from a study of blood T cell repertoires in COVID-19. Study summary: Nucleic acid was either cDNA or gDNA, and it came from T cells, B-cell-depleted T cells, or PBMCs.

Using immunoSEQ multiplex PCR, the repertoire was profiled, and TCRdb retains in-frame clones only, with some absent. The sample includes some 93,000 clones, about 88% seen only once; the top ten take around a sixth. V lost 4 bases to trimming and J lost 0 bases; unmatched junction nucleotides: 8. CDR1 is MGHRA, CDR2 YSYEKL, per germline. The CDR3 loop spans 19 amino acids. The rearrangement uses TRBV4-1 and TRBJ2-1; 14 nucleotides align to TRBD2. Sequencing used peripheral blood. The source of this sequence is a woman aged 80 or older with acute or convalescent COVID-19. The CDR3 DNA follows: TGCGCCAGCAGCCGCGGACTAGCGGGGGGCCTGAGCTCCTACAATGAGCAGTTCTTC. Amino acids: CASSRGLAGGLSSYNEQFF.